This record concerns one T cell receptor beta chain sequence. Its cognate antigen is unknown. This entry belongs to a study of naive and memory T cell subsets. The beta constant-region primer was an equimolar mix of two oligonucleotides covering TRBC1 and TRBC2. Ligated cDNA was amplified by four rounds of PCR with nested alpha and beta constant-region primers and SP2. TCRdb analysed the UMI-ligation and nested PCR reads with MiXCR anew, one entry per CDR3 protein. The data contain about 150,000 distinct CDR3 sequences, approximately 22% of them singletons. Study-wide findings and caveats: Diversity fell and Gini index rose from naive through CM, EM, EMRA. Possibly reflecting memory cells re-expressing CD45RA, a few larger clonotypes occurred in naive repertoires, especially CD8. Naive and memory subsets had different power law exponents for TCR abundance.

V lost 6 bases to trimming and J lost 2 bases, with 19 bases between them. There are 16 residues in the CDR3. Alpha and beta libraries were amplified separately from the second PCR onward. After CD4 positive bead selection, the CD4-negative fraction gave CD8 T cells. This receptor was obtained from a human donor in good health. The sequenced sample consisted of naive CD4+ T cells from blood. The chain combines TRBV12-3 or TRBV12-4 with TRBJ2-5; D ambiguous. CDR3 region: CASSKRAHQIQETQYF. CDR3 in DNA: TGTGCCAGCAGCAAAAGGGCCCACCAGATTCAAGAGACCCAGTACTTC.